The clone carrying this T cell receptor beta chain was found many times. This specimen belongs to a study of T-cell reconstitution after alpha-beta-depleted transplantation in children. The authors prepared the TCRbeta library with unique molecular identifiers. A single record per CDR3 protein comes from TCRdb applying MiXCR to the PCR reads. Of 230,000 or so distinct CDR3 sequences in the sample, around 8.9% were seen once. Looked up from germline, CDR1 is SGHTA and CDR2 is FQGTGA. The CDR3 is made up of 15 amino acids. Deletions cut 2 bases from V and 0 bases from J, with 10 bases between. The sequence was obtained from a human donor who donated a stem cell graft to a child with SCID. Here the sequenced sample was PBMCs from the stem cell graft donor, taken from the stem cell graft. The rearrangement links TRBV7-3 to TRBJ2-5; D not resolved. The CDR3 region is CASSLRHRDQETQYF. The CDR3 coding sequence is TGTGCCAGCAGCTTACGTCACCGGGACCAAGAGACCCAGTACTTC.